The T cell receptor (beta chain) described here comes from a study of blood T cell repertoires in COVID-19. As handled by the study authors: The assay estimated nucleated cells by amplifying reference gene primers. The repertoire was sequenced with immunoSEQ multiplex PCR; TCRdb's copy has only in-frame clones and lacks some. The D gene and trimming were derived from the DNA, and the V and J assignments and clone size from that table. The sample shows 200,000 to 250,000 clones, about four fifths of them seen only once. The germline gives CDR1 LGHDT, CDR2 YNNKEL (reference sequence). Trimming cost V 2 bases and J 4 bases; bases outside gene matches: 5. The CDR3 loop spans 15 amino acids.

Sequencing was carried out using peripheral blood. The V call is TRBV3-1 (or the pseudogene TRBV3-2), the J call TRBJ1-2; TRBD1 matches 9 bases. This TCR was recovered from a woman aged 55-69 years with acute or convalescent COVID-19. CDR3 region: CASSQTGTGIYGYTF. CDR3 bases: TGTGCCAGCAGCCAAACCGGGACAGGGATCTATGGCTACACCTTC.